This T cell receptor (beta chain) was identified in a study of blood T cell repertoires in COVID-19. Overall study: T cells, B-cell-depleted T cells, or PBMCs supplied cDNA or gDNA.

V lost 0 bases and J lost 1; bases outside the gene matches: 7. This CDR3 contains 17 residues. Germline lookup yields CDR1 LGHNA and CDR2 YSLEER. Repertoires were generated with immunoSEQ multiplex PCR, while TCRdb's copy carries only in-frame clones and drops some. The table has around 250,000 clones, 80% to 90% seen once. Sequencing was carried out using PBMCs or T cells enriched from blood (not recorded which). This TCR was recovered from a woman in her 40s who had been exposed to COVID-19. The V gene is TRBV4-3, the J gene TRBJ2-3; 7 bases are shared with TRBD2. CDR3 residues: CASSQEPPSGGTDTQYF. The CDR3 nucleotides read TGCGCCAGCAGCCAAGAACCCCCCAGCGGGGGCACAGATACGCAGTATTTT.